Each of the 13 T cell receptor beta chains below was sequenced from the same sample in a study of cytomegalovirus exposure and HLA in healthy donors. The PCR employed 60 Vbeta primers together with 13 Jbeta primers. Profiling relied on immunoSEQ multiplex PCR, and the TCRdb table lists in-frame clones only, not all of them. This table holds about 140,000 clones, 78% found once. The material sequenced was PBMCs. Every receptor here comes from a male donor in good health and CMV-seronegative.

The chain links TRBV5-1 to TRBJ1-6, with TRBD1 identical over 7 bases. The CDR3 runs 15 residues. Trimming took 5 bases from V and 8 from J; bases not matched to a gene: 10. Germline loops: CDR1 SGHRS, CDR2 YFSETQ. The CDR3 here is CASSREGARDSPLHF. The DNA for the CDR3 is TGCGCCAGCAGTCGTGAGGGGGCCCGCGATTCACCCCTCCACTTT.

This rearrangement joins TRBV5-4 to TRBJ1-3; D is perhaps TRBD1 (6 bases). Trimming removed 4 bases at V and 0 bases at J, with 14 bases between. This CDR3 spans 16 amino acids. The germline V gene has CDR1 SGHNT and CDR2 YYREEE (reference sequence). This chain's CDR3 is CASSDPQGSSGNTIYF. The CDR3 DNA follows: TGTGCCAGCAGCGATCCTCAGGGGAGCTCTGGAAACACCATATATTTT.

The genes are TRBV27 and TRBJ1-2; 8 positions agree with TRBD1. Per germline, CDR1 MNHEY and CDR2 SMNVEV (reference sequence). The length of the CDR3 is 12 residues. J gave up 4 bases and V 6 bases, and 1 base lay outside the gene matches. The CDR3 is CASRDRAYGYTF. As DNA, the CDR3 is TGTGCCAGCAGGGACAGGGCCTATGGCTACACCTTC.

J is TRBJ2-6 and V is TRBV2; D not resolved. The V end lost 2 bases, the J end lost 1 base, and 9 bases lay between the germline ends. The CDR3 runs 16 residues. Germline values: CDR1 SNHLY, CDR2 FYNNEI. CDR3: CASSELGRSGANVLTF. In DNA form, the CDR3 reads TGTGCCAGCAGTGAACTCGGCAGGTCTGGGGCCAACGTCCTGACTTTC.

Points on this clone: At the DNA level, this CDR3 is encoded by other sequences in the same sample as well. The chain links TRBV6-5 to TRBJ2-7; D uncertain. Germline loops: CDR1 MNHEY, CDR2 SVGAGI. Trimming left V 0 bases short and J 1 base short, with 7 bases between. The CDR3 totals 14 residues. CDR3 nucleotides: TGTGCCAGCAGTTACTCCTACTCGTCCTACGAGCAGTACTTC. It translates to CASSYSYSSYEQYF.

The CDR3 is CASKEGLNSPLHF. CDR3 coding DNA: TGTGCCAGCAAGGAGGGGCTTAATTCACCCCTCCACTTT. The chain employs TRBV5-5 and TRBJ1-6; perhaps TRBD1 as D (5 bases). The ends were cut back, 6 bases at V and 6 bases at J, with 10 bases in the middle. Germline-derived CDR1 and CDR2 are SGHKS and YYEKEE (reference sequence). The CDR3 loop spans 13 amino acids.

The chain carries TRBV9 and TRBJ2-2; possible D gene TRBD1, 6 bases. The CDR3 covers 15 residues. Trimming left V 3 bases short and J 8 bases short, with 17 bases between. CDR1 is SGDLS and CDR2 is YYNGEE in the germline V gene. In DNA form, the CDR3 reads TGTGCCAGCAGCGAGGGGGTTTTCCGGGGTGGGGAGCTGTTTTTT. Translated: CASSEGVFRGGELFF.

V gene TRBV19 combines with J gene TRBJ1-6; 7 nucleotides agree with TRBD1. J was trimmed by 7 bases and V by 1 base; bases with no gene match: 4. Germline V CDR1 and CDR2: LNHDA, SQIVND (reference sequence). The CDR3 runs to 15 residues. CDR3 sequence (DNA): TGTGCCAGTAGTATAGGACAGGGTGGAAATTCACCCCTCCACTTT. This gives the protein CASSIGQGGNSPLHF.

This clone was counted between two and nine times. The V call is TRBV7-8, the J call TRBJ1-1; D may be TRBD1 (5 bases). Germline V gene lookup returns CDR1 SGHVS and CDR2 FQNEAQ. Trimming left V 3 bases short and J 5 bases short, with 13 bases between. The CDR3 consists of 14 residues. The CDR3 coding sequence is TGTGCCAGCAGCTTGCTGGGGCACGGAACTGAAGCTTTCTTT. This gives the protein CASSLLGHGTEAFF.

This chain joins TRBV9 and TRBJ1-1; perhaps TRBD1 as D (6 bases). The germline V gene has CDR1 SGDLS and CDR2 YYNGEE. This CDR3 comprises 14 residues. The V end lost 0 bases, the J end lost 0 bases, and 6 bases lay between the germline ends. Written as DNA, the CDR3 is TGTGCCAGCAGCGTAGACAGGGTGAACACTGAAGCTTTCTTT. It translates to CASSVDRVNTEAFF. The full variable domain, with the rest looked up from reference TRBV9 and TRBJ1-1, is DSGVTQTPKHLITATGQRVTLRCSPRSGDLSVYWYQQSLDQGLQFLIQYYNGEERAKGNILERFSAQQFPDLHSELNLSSLELGDSALYFCASSVDRVNTEAFFGQGTRLTVV.

The gene calls are TRBV7-8 and TRBJ2-3, with TRBD2 matching 11 bases. The CDR3 consists of 16 residues. The germline V gene encodes CDR1 SGHVS and CDR2 FQNEAQ. V dropped 5 bases and J dropped 0; count of bases not matched to a gene: 4. Written as DNA, the CDR3 is TGTGCCAGCAGCCTCCGACTAGCGGGAAGCACAGATACGCAGTATTTT. Encoded protein: CASSLRLAGSTDTQYF.

The chain uses TRBV5-4 and TRBJ2-5; 13 bases line up with TRBD2. The CDR3 has 17 residues. With 4 bases clipped from V and 7 bases from J, the junction kept 13 bases outside the gene matches. The germline gives CDR1 SGHNT, CDR2 YYREEE (reference sequence). The CDR3 is CASSATSGGAPAGTQYF. The CDR3 coding sequence is TGTGCCAGCAGCGCAACTAGCGGGGGGGCCCCTGCCGGGACCCAGTACTTC.

V is TRBV7-6 and J is TRBJ1-2; 7 bases are shared with TRBD1. Looked up from germline, CDR1 is SGHVS and CDR2 is FNYEAQ. CDR3 length: 15 amino acids. Trimming took 1 base from V and 5 from J; bases not matched to a gene: 7. The CDR3 protein is CASSLEFGTAYGYTF. DNA of the CDR3: TGTGCCAGCAGCTTAGAGTTCGGGACAGCTTATGGCTACACCTTC. The full variable domain, rest sourced from reference TRBV7-6 and TRBJ1-2, is GAGVSQSPRYKVTKRGQDVALRCDPISGHVSLYWYRQALGQGPEFLTYFNYEAQQDKSGLPNDRFSAERPEGSISTLTIQRTEQRDSAMYRCASSLEFGTAYGYTFGSGTRLTVV.